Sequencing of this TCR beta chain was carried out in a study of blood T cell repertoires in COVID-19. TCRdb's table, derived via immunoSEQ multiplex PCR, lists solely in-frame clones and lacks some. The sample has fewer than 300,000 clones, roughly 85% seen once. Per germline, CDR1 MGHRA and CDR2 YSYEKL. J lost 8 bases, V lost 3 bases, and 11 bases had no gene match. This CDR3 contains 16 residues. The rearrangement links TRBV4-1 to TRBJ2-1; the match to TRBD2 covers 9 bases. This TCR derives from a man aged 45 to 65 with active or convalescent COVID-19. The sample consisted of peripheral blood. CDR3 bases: TGCGCCAGCAGCCAGAGTAGCGGGAGTGTTCCTGATGAGCAGTTCTTC. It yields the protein CASSQSSGSVPDEQFF.